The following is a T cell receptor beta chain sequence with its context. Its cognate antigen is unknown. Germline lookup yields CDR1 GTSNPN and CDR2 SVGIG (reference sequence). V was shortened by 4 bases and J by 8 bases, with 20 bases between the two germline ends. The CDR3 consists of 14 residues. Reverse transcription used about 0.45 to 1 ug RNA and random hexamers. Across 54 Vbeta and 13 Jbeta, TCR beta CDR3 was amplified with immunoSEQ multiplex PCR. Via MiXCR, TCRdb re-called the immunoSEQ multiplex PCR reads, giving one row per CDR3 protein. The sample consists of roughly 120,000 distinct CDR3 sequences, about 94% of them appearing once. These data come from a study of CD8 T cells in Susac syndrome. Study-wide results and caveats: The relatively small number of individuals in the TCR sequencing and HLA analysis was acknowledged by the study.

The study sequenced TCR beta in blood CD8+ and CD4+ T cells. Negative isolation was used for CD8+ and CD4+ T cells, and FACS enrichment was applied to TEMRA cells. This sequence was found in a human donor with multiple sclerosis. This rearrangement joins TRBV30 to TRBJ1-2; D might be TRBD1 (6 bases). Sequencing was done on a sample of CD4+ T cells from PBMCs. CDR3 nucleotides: TGTGCCTGGACCTACGGCCCAGGGGCTGGGGGCTACACCTTC. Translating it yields CAWTYGPGAGGYTF.